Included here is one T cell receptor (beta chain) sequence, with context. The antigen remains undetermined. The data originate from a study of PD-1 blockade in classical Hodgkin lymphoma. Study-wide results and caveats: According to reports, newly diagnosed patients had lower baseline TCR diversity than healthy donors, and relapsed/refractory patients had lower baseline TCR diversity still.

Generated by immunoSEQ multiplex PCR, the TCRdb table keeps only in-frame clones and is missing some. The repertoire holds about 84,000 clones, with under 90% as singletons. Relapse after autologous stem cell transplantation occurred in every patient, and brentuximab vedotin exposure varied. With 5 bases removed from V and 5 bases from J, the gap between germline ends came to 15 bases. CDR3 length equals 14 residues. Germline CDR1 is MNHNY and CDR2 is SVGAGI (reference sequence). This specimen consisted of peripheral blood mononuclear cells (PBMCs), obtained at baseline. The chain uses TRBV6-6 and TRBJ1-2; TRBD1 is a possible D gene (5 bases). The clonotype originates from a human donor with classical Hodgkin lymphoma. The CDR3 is CASSPDGGAYGYTF. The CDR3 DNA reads TGTGCCAGCAGTCCGGACGGAGGGGCATATGGCTACACCTTC.